Listed below are T cell receptor beta chains from one sample, sequenced in a study of cytomegalovirus exposure and HLA in healthy donors. Only in-frame clones appear in the TCRdb table, and some are missing; sequencing was by immunoSEQ multiplex PCR. The top ten clones hold less than 0.4% of a sample with 170,000 or so clones, roughly 83% of them seen once. The sequencing sample was made of PBMCs. The receptors derive from a boy between 2 and 10 years old in good health and CMV-seronegative. CDR3s include the opening cysteine and the closing phenylalanine or tryptophan. A D gene is named only where the DNA matches it firmly. Rows may omit the clone size; those that give it use once, few, many or a size class.

-	TRBJ1-5	TRBV6-1	-	12	CASSDSNQPQHF	TGTGCCAGCAGTGATAGCAATCAGCCTCAGCATTTT
TRBD1	TRBJ2-7	TRBV19	-	13	CASGQGRLYEQYF	TGTGCCAGCGGACAGGGTCGGTTGTACGAGCAGTACTTC
-	TRBJ2-5	TRBV18	-	15	CASSRDSRTGETQYF	TGTGCCAGCTCACGGGACTCGAGGACAGGAGAGACCCAGTACTTC
-	TRBJ2-1	TRBV2	-	12	CASSDRYNEQFF	TGTGCCAGCAGTGACAGGTACAATGAGCAGTTCTTC
TRBD2	TRBJ2-3	TRBV5-1	-	15	CASRDGTSGTDTQYF	TGCGCCAGCAGGGACGGGACTAGCGGGACGGATACGCAGTATTTT
TRBD2	TRBJ2-5	TRBV9	-	14	CASSLTSGRETQYF	TGTGCCAGCAGCCTGACTAGCGGGAGAGAGACCCAGTACTTC
-	TRBJ1-3	TRBV27	-	15	CASSLSTAPPGTIYF	TGTGCCAGCAGTTTATCCACAGCCCCCCCTGGGACCATATATTTT
TRBD2	TRBJ2-3	TRBV5-4	-	17	CASRRWGRGRARDTQYF	TGTGCCAGCAGGAGGTGGGGTCGCGGGAGGGCCAGAGATACGCAGTATTTT
-	TRBJ1-5	TRBV2	-	18	CASSGDMTEYLKDQPQHF	TGTGCCAGCAGTGGGGATATGACAGAATATCTAAAAGATCAGCCCCAGCATTTT
-	TRBJ1-5	TRBV29-1	-	13	CSVVAGNNQPQHF	TGCAGCGTTGTGGCAGGGAACAATCAGCCCCAGCATTTT
-	TRBJ2-7	TRBV9	-	14	CASSPRYRSYEQYF	TGTGCCAGCAGCCCTCGTTACAGATCCTACGAGCAGTACTTC
-	TRBJ2-1	TRBV29-1	-	13	CSVPGHIRNEQFF	TGCAGCGTACCGGGACACATAAGGAATGAGCAGTTCTTC
-	TRBJ2-1	TRBV4-1	-	13	CASSQGRINEQFF	TGCGCCAGCAGCCAGGGGCGCATCAATGAGCAGTTCTTC
TRBD1	TRBJ1-1	TRBV18	-	15	CASSPKGQGNTEAFF	TGTGCCAGCTCACCGAAGGGACAGGGGAACACTGAAGCTTTCTTT
-	TRBJ2-7	TRBV2	-	17	CASKGFVFAGAVDEQYF	TGTGCCAGCAAGGGGTTTGTCTTCGCAGGGGCTGTCGACGAGCAGTACTTC
-	TRBJ1-1	TRBV2	-	14	CASSQEGVGTEAFF	TGTGCCAGCTCGCAAGAGGGGGTCGGCACTGAAGCTTTCTTT
TRBD2	TRBJ2-3	TRBV9	-	17	CASSLNSGRAGTDTQYF	TGTGCCAGCAGCCTGAATAGCGGGAGGGCCGGCACAGATACGCAGTATTTT
TRBD2	TRBJ2-7	TRBV5-1	-	16	CASSLNSGGAGYEQYF	TGCGCCAGCAGCTTGAATAGCGGGGGCGCCGGATACGAGCAGTACTTC
-	TRBJ2-3	TRBV13	-	15	CASSLEYTSTDTQYF	TGTGCCAGCAGCTTAGAATATACTAGCACAGATACGCAGTATTTT
-	TRBJ1-2	TRBV6-5	-	13	CASSHSLPGGYTF	TGTGCCAGCAGTCACAGTCTCCCGGGAGGCTACACCTTC
TRBD2	TRBJ2-7	TRBV29-1	-	17	CSVEGGLAGGNSYEQYF	TGCAGCGTTGAAGGGGGACTAGCGGGAGGGAACTCCTACGAGCAGTACTTC
TRBD1	TRBJ2-1	TRBV11-3	-	13	CASSLDPGGEQFF	TGTGCCAGCAGCTTAGATCCAGGGGGTGAGCAGTTCTTC
TRBD1	TRBJ1-2	TRBV5-1	-	14	CASSTTGDTYGYTF	TGCGCCAGCAGCACCACAGGGGATACCTATGGCTACACCTTC
TRBD2	TRBJ2-7	TRBV27	-	15	CASSFGLAGVDEQYF	TGTGCCAGCAGTTTCGGACTAGCGGGAGTAGACGAGCAGTACTTC
TRBD1	TRBJ2-7	TRBV5-4	-	15	CASSTRTGNPYEQYF	TGTGCCAGCAGCACAAGGACAGGGAATCCCTACGAGCAGTACTTC
TRBD2	TRBJ2-1	TRBV18	-	15	CASSTGLAGNNEQFF	TGTGCCAGCTCAACGGGACTAGCGGGGAACAATGAGCAGTTCTTC
-	TRBJ2-1	TRBV5-1	-	13	CASSLAGGVEQFF	TGCGCCAGCAGCTTGGCCGGCGGGGTCGAGCAGTTCTTC
TRBD1	TRBJ1-1	TRBV5-1	-	15	CASSLVTGKNTEAFF	TGCGCCAGCAGCTTGGTGACAGGGAAAAACACTGAAGCCTTCTTT
TRBD2	TRBJ2-5	TRBV10-1	-	15	CASSERTSGQETQYF	TGCGCCAGCAGTGAGAGGACTAGCGGCCAAGAGACCCAGTACTTC
TRBD1	TRBJ2-7	TRBV6-6	once	11	CASITGGEQYF	TGTGCCAGCATTACAGGGGGCGAGCAGTACTTC
TRBD1	TRBJ1-2	TRBV13	-	13	CASSLRTGNGYTF	TGTGCCAGCAGCCTTCGGACAGGGAATGGCTACACCTTC
TRBD2	TRBJ2-5	TRBV10-3	-	20	CAISESGTSGIGWRQETQYF	TGTGCCATCAGTGAGTCGGGGACTAGCGGGATAGGTTGGAGGCAAGAGACCCAGTACTTC
-	TRBJ2-7	TRBV15	-	14	CATSRDGSSYEQYF	TGTGCCACCAGCCGGGACGGGAGCTCCTACGAGCAGTACTTC
TRBD1	TRBJ2-2	TRBV29-1	few	14	CSVSGGTGNGELFF	TGCAGCGTTTCCGGCGGGACAGGGAACGGGGAGCTGTTTTTT
TRBD2	TRBJ2-3	TRBV29-1	-	15	CSVLTASGTADTQYF	TGCAGCGTTCTAACGGCTAGCGGGACCGCAGATACGCAGTATTTT
TRBD2	TRBJ2-7	TRBV10-3	-	14	CAISGTSGYYEQYF	TGTGCCATCAGTGGGACTAGCGGTTACTACGAGCAGTACTTC
-	TRBJ1-5	TRBV20-1	once	11	CSASQRGPQHF	TGCAGTGCTAGTCAAAGAGGGCCCCAGCATTTT
-	TRBJ2-7	TRBV6-1	-	11	CASGSGYEQYF	TGTGCCAGCGGCTCAGGGTACGAGCAGTACTTC
-	TRBJ1-5	TRBV28	once	16	CASRKGVTYSNQPQHF	TGTGCCAGCAGAAAGGGGGTAACCTATAGCAATCAGCCCCAGCATTTT
-	TRBJ2-1	TRBV4-1	-	15	CASSLEGGMVNEQFF	TGCGCCAGCAGCCTAGAGGGGGGAATGGTCAATGAGCAGTTCTTC
-	TRBJ1-1	TRBV11-1	-	15	CASSHPSSGAPEAFF	TGTGCCAGCAGCCACCCTAGTTCAGGGGCCCCTGAAGCTTTCTTT
TRBD1	TRBJ2-1	TRBV6-5	-	15	CASSYLRDSYNEQFF	TGTGCCAGCAGTTACCTCCGGGACAGCTACAATGAGCAGTTCTTC
-	TRBJ1-2	TRBV27	-	14	CASSSSRTNYGYTF	TGTGCCAGCAGCTCCTCCAGGACTAACTATGGCTACACCTTC
TRBD2	TRBJ2-3	TRBV7-2	-	18	CASSALLAGALETDTQYF	TGTGCCAGCAGCGCCCTACTAGCGGGAGCGCTAGAGACAGATACGCAGTATTTT
-	TRBJ2-6	TRBV5-1	-	17	CASSPSSGSSGANVLTF	TGCGCCAGCAGCCCGAGTTCAGGAAGCTCTGGGGCCAACGTCCTGACTTTC
TRBD2	TRBJ2-1	TRBV11-3	-	16	CASSSEGGLAGNEQFF	TGTGCCAGCAGCTCAGAGGGGGGACTAGCGGGAAATGAGCAGTTCTTC
TRBD2	TRBJ2-1	TRBV7-8	-	17	CASSLSLGLAGYNEQFF	TGTGCCAGCAGCTTATCCCTAGGACTAGCGGGCTACAATGAGCAGTTCTTC
-	TRBJ2-1	TRBV5-1	-	14	CASSSFARDNEQFF	TGCGCCAGCAGCTCTTTCGCGAGGGACAATGAGCAGTTCTTC
-	TRBJ2-2	TRBV7-8	-	16	CASSLGTATNTGELFF	TGTGCCAGCAGCTTAGGGACAGCAACGAACACCGGGGAGCTGTTTTTT
TRBD2	TRBJ2-5	TRBV18	-	16	CASSPTSGRALETQYF	TGTGCCAGCTCACCGACTAGCGGGAGGGCCTTAGAGACCCAGTACTTC
-	TRBJ1-2	TRBV19	once	15	CASTRGVEGLYGYTF	TGTGCCAGTACCCGGGGGGTGGAAGGGCTCTATGGCTACACCTTC
-	TRBJ2-5	TRBV28	-	13	CASSLTETKTQYF	TGTGCCAGCAGTCTGACAGAGACGAAGACCCAGTACTTC
TRBD1	TRBJ1-5	TRBV7-8	-	16	CASSADRAYSNQPQHF	TGTGCCAGCAGCGCGGACAGGGCTTATAGCAATCAGCCCCAGCATTTT
TRBD2	TRBJ2-5	TRBV9	-	16	CASSGVPLAAAETQYF	TGTGCCAGCAGCGGAGTCCCCCTAGCGGCGGCGGAGACCCAGTACTTC
TRBD1	TRBJ2-7	TRBV7-9	-	15	CASSTPGTGTYEQYF	TGTGCCAGCAGCACCCCGGGGACAGGGACCTACGAGCAGTACTTC